This T cell receptor (beta chain) was recorded in a study of blood T cell repertoires in COVID-19. Study background: Acute and convalescent COVID-19 samples came from the United States, Italy and Spain. Nucleic acid was either cDNA or gDNA, and it came from T cells, B-cell-depleted T cells, or PBMCs.

Seattle's enrolled individuals joined amid active infection and were then monitored longitudinally. The CDR3 is made up of 14 amino acids. CDR1 and CDR2 from the germline V gene are SGHKS and YYEKEE (reference sequence). Trimming stripped 4 bases from V and 3 bases from J, with 10 bases between. Authors' data handling: Reference gene primer amplification gave nucleated cell count estimates. The protocol was immunoSEQ multiplex PCR, while the TCRdb copy is restricted to in-frame clones and leaves out a portion. That table gives V, J and clone size, and the DNA gave D and trimming. Found here are about 180,000 clones, around 80% of them singletons; the top ten hold roughly 10%.

This sequence joins TRBV5-5 and TRBJ1-4; D may be TRBD1 (5 bases). The sequenced sample consisted of peripheral blood. The TCR sequence derives from a woman at least 80 years old with COVID-19, enrolled during active disease. The CDR3 reads CASSPAGANEKLFF. Written as DNA, the CDR3 is TGTGCCAGCAGCCCTGCGGGGGCTAATGAAAAACTGTTTTTT.